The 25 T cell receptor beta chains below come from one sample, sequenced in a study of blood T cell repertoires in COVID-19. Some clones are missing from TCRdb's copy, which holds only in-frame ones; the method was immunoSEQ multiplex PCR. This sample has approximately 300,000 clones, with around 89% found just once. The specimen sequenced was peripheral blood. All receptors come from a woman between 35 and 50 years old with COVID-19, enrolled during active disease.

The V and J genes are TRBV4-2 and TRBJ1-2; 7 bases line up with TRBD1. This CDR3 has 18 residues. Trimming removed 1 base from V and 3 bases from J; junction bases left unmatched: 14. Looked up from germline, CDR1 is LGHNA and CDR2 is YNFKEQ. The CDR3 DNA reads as TGTGCCAGCAGCCAAGGGGCACGAACAGGGGCGCAGGACTATGGCTACACCTTC. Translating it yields CASSQGARTGAQDYGYTF.

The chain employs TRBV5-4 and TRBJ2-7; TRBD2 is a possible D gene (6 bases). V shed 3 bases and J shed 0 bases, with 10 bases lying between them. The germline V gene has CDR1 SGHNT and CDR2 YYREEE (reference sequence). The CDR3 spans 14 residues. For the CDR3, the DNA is TGTGCCAGCAGCTCCCAAGCGGGCTCCTACGAGCAGTACTTC. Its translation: CASSSQAGSYEQYF.

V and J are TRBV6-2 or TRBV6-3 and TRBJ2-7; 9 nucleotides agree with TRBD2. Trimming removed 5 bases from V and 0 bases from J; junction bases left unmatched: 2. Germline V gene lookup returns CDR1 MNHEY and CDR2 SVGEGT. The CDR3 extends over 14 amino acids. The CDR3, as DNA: TGTGCCAGCAGTCGAGCGGGAGGCTCCTACGAGCAGTACTTC. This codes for CASSRAGGSYEQYF.

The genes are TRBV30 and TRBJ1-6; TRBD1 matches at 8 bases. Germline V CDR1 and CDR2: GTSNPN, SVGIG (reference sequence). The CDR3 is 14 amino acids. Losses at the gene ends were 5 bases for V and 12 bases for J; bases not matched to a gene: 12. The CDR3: CAWGTGGGSLPLHF. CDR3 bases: TGTGCCTGGGGGACAGGCGGGGGTTCTTTACCCCTCCACTTT.

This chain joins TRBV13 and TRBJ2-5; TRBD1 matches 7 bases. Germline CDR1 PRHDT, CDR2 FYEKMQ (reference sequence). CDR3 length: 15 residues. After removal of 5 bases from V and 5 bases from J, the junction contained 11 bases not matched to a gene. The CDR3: CASSPRLGQEETQYF. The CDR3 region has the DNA TGTGCCAGCAGCCCGAGATTAGGACAGGAGGAGACCCAGTACTTC.

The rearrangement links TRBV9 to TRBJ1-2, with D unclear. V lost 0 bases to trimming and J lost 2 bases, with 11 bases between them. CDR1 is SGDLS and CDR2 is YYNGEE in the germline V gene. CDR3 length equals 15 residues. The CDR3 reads CASSVGSEVNYGYTF. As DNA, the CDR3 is TGTGCCAGCAGCGTAGGGAGCGAAGTCAACTATGGCTACACCTTC.

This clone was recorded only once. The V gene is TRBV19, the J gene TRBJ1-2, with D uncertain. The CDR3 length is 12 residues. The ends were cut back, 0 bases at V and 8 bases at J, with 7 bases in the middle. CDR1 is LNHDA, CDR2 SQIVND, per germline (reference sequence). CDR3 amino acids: CASSIEAVGYTF. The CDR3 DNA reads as TGTGCCAGTAGTATAGAGGCTGTCGGCTACACCTTC. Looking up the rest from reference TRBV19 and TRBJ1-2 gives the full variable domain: DGGITQSPKYLFRKEGQNVTLSCEQNLNHDAMYWYRQDPGQGLRLIYYSQIVNDFQKGDIAEGYSVSREKKESFPLTVTSAQKNPTAFYLCASSIEAVGYTFGSGTRLTVV.

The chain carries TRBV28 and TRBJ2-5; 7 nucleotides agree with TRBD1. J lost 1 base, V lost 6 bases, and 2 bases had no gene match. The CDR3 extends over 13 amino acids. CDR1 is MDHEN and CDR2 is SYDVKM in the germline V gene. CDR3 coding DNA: TGTGCCAGCAGCGACAGGGCCCAAGAGACCCAGTACTTC. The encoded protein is CASSDRAQETQYF.

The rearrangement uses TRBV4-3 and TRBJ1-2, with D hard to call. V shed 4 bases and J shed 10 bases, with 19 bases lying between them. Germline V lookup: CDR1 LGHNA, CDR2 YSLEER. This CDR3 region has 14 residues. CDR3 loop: CASSPTRIYPDYTF. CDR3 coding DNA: TGCGCCAGCAGCCCCACCAGGATATACCCCGACTACACCTTC.

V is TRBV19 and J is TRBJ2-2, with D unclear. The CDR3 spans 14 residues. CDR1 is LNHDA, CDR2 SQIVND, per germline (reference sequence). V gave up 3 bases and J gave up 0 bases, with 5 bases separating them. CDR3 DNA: TGTGCCAGTAGTATGGCCCCGAACACCGGGGAGCTGTTTTTT. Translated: CASSMAPNTGELFF.

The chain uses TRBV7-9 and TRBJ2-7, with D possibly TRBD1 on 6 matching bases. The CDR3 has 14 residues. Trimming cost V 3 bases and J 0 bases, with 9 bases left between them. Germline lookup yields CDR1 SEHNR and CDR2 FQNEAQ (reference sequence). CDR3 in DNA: TGTGCCAGCAGCTTCAGACAGGACTCCTACGAGCAGTACTTC. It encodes CASSFRQDSYEQYF.

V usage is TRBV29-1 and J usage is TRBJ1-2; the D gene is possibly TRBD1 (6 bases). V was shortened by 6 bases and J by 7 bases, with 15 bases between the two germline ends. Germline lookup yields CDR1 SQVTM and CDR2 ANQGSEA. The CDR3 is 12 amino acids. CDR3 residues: CSVWQGHSGYTF. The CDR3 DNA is TGCAGCGTCTGGCAGGGACACAGTGGCTACACCTTC.

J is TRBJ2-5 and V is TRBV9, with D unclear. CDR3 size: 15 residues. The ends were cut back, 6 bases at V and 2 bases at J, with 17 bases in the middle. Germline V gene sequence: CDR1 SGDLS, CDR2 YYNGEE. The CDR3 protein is CASTNRNSPQETQYF. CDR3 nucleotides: TGTGCCAGCACCAACCGAAACAGTCCGCAAGAGACCCAGTACTTC.

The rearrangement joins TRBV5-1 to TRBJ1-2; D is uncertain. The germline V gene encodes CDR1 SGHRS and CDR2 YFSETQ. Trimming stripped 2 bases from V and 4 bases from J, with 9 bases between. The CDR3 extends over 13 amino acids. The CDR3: CASSLDIAYGYTF. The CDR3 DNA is TGCGCCAGCAGCTTAGACATCGCCTATGGCTACACCTTC.

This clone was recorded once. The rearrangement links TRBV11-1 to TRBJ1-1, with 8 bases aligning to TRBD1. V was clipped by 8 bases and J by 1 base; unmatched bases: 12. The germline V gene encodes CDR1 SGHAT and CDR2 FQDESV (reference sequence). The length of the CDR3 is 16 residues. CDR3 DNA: TGTGCCAGCCGCTGGGGGGGACAGGACAAGAACACTGAAGCTTTCTTT. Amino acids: CASRWGGQDKNTEAFF.

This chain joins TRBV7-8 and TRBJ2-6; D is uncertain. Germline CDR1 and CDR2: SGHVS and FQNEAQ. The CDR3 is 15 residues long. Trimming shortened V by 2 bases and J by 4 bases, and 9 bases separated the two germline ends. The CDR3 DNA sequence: TGTGCCAGCAGCTTATTGGGCCCGGGGGCCAACGTCCTGACTTTC. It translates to CASSLLGPGANVLTF. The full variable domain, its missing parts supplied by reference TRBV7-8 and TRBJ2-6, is GAGVSQSPRYKVAKRGQDVALRCDPISGHVSLFWYQQALGQGPEFLTYFQNEAQLDKSGLPSDRFFAERPEGSVSTLKIQRTQQEDSAVYLCASSLLGPGANVLTFGAGSRLTVL.

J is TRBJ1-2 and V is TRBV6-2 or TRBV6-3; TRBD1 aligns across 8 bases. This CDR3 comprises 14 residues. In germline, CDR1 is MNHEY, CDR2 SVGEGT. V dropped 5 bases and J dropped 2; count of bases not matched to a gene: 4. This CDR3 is CASSLNRGNYGYTF. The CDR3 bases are TGTGCCAGCAGTCTCAACAGGGGGAACTATGGCTACACCTTC.

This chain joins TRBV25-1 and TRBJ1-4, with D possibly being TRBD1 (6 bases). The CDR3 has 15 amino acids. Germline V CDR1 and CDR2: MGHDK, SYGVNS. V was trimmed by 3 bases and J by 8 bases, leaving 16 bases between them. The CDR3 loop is CASSDPQGPNEKLFF. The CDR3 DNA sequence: TGTGCCAGCAGTGATCCACAGGGCCCCAACGAAAAACTGTTTTTT. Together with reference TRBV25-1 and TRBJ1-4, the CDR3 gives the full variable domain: EADIYQTPRYLVIGTGKKITLECSQTMGHDKMYWYQQDPGMELHLIHYSYGVNSTEKGDLSSESTVSRIRTEHFPLTLESARPSHTSQYLCASSDPQGPNEKLFFGSGTQLSVL.

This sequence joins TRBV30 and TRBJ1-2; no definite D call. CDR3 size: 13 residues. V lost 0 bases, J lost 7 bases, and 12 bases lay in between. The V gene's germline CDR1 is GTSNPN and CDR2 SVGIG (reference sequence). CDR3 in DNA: TGTGCCTGGAGTGTACAGATTATTAGTGGCTACACCTTC. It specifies CAWSVQIISGYTF.

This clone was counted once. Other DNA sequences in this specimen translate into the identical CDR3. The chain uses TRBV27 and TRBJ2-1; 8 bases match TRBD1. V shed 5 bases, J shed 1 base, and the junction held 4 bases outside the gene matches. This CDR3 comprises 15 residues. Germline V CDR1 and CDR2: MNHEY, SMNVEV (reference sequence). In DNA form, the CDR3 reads TGTGCCAGCAGTCCCGACAGGGGTTCCTACAATGAGCAGTTCTTC. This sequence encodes CASSPDRGSYNEQFF.

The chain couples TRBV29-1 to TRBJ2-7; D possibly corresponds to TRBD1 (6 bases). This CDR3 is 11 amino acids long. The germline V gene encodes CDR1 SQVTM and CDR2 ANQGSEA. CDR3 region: CIPSRGYEQYF. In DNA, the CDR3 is TGCATCCCCAGCAGGGGCTACGAGCAGTACTTC.

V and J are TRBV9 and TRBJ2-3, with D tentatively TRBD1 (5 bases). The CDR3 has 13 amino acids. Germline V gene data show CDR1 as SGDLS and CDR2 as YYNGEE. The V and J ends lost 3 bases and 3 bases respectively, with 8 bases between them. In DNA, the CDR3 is TGTGCCAGCAGCGCAGGGAATACAGATACGCAGTATTTT. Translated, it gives CASSAGNTDTQYF. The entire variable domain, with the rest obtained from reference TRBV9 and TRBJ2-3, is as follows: DSGVTQTPKHLITATGQRVTLRCSPRSGDLSVYWYQQSLDQGLQFLIQYYNGEERAKGNILERFSAQQFPDLHSELNLSSLELGDSALYFCASSAGNTDTQYFGPGTRLTVL.

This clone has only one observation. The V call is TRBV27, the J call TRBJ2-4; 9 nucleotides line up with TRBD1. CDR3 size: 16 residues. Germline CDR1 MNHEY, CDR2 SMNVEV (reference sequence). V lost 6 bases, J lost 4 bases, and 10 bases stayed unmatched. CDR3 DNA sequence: TGTGCCAGCAGCCAGGGACAGGGACCACAAAAAAACATTCAGTACTTC. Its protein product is CASSQGQGPQKNIQYF.

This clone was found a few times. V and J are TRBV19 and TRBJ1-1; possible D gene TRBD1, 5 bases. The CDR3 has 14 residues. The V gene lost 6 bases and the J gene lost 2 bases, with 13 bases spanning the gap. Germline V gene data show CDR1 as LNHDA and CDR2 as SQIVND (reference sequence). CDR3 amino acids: CASSDEDTNTEAFF. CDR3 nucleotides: TGTGCCAGTAGCGACGAGGACACTAACACTGAAGCTTTCTTT.

Here the CDR3 DNA reads TGTGCCAGCAGCTCCGGACTACTAGCGGGAGGATTCACCGGGGAGCTGTTTTTT. Protein sequence: CASSSGLLAGGFTGELFF. The chain joins TRBV7-8 to TRBJ2-2; 12 bases are shared with TRBD2. V lost 4 bases, J lost 4 bases, and 10 bases stayed unmatched. The CDR3 length is 18 residues. CDR1 and CDR2 (germline): SGHVS, FQNEAQ.